The 5 T cell receptor beta chains reported below all come from one sample, sequenced in a study of Graves' ophthalmopathy and Graves' hyperthyroidism. RNA transcripts served as template for amplifying TCR beta CDR3 sequences. Following a first-round RT-PCR that used HTBI primers, a second-round multiplex PCR was carried out. TCRdb used MiXCR to reprocess the multiplex PCR reads, holding one entry per CDR3 protein. The sample lists a few hundred thousand distinct CDR3 sequences; 15% to 19% were seen once. The specimen sequenced was peripheral blood. The receptors derive from a woman aged 18-29 years with stable Graves' hyperthyroidism.

The V gene is TRBV12-3 or TRBV12-4, the J gene TRBJ1-6, with D perhaps matching TRBD1 (6 bases). This CDR3 has 11 residues. V was shortened by 7 bases and J by 13 bases, with 11 bases between the two germline ends. CDR3 nucleotides: TGTGCCAGCACCGAAAGGGGGCCCCTCCACTTT. Its protein is CASTERGPLHF.

Only a few counts were recorded for this clonotype. V is TRBV4-1 and J is TRBJ1-6, with TRBD1 matching over 8 bases. There are 19 residues in the CDR3. Germline V gene data show CDR1 as MGHRA and CDR2 as YSYEKL. V shed 3 bases, J shed 2 bases, and the junction held 12 bases outside the gene matches. CDR3 nucleotide sequence: TGCGCCAGCAGCCACCCCTTGGGGCTCAGGGGGCCCTATAATTCACCCCTCCACTTT. This codes for CASSHPLGLRGPYNSPLHF.

The chain uses TRBV6-1 and TRBJ1-2; 8 nucleotides match TRBD1. The V segment lost 7 bases and the J segment 6 bases; nucleotides outside the gene matches: 10. The CDR3 covers 14 residues. Germline CDR1 MNHNS, CDR2 SASEGT. This CDR3 reads CASTPQGAADGYTF. CDR3 sequence (DNA): TGTGCCAGCACCCCCCAGGGGGCGGCGGATGGCTACACCTTC.

This clonotype has ten or more counts. CDR3 in DNA: TGTGCCAGCAGCTCGGAACTCGGGGAAGAGACCCAGTACTTC. Its protein product is CASSSELGEETQYF. The chain couples TRBV7-2 to TRBJ2-5, with D tentatively TRBD2 (5 bases). Germline-derived CDR1 and CDR2 are SGHTA and FQGNSA. V lost 4 bases and J lost 3, with 12 bases in between. The CDR3 is made up of 14 amino acids.

Many counts were recorded for this clonotype. The V gene is TRBV6-5, the J gene TRBJ2-2; D possibly corresponds to TRBD1 (6 bases). The V and J ends lost 0 bases and 9 bases respectively, with 17 bases between them. The CDR3 covers 16 residues. Germline assignment: CDR1 MNHEY and CDR2 SVGAGI. In nucleotides, the CDR3 is TGTGCCAGCAGTTACTCGACAAAGAAGAGGGGGAGGGAGCTGTTTTTT. Amino acids: CASSYSTKKRGRELFF.